The 22 T cell receptor beta chains presented below share a single source sample, sequenced in a study of blood T cell repertoires in COVID-19 (TCRdb year 2020). Receptors were amplified or captured by the immunoSEQ multiplex PCR assay. Drawn from immuneACCESS, this table holds only the in-frame rearrangements with V and J called that TCRdb kept. Clones are partly lost; checked studies trace under half to an unresolved V gene and leave the rest unexplained. Counted in this sample were about 330,000 clones; approximately 90% of them appeared once. Approximately 9.4% of the sample belongs to the ten largest clones. Sequencing was performed on peripheral blood. All receptors come from a man aged 25-45 years with COVID-19, enrolled during active disease.

The chain links TRBV3-1 (or the pseudogene TRBV3-2) to TRBJ2-7; D gene unclear. CDR1 LGHDT and CDR2 YNNKEL come from the germline V gene (reference sequence). The CDR3 spans 12 residues. V was pared by 0 bases and J by 9 bases, with 9 bases between. The CDR3 loop reads CASSQEGLRQYF. CDR3 DNA sequence: TGTGCCAGCAGCCAAGAGGGCCTAAGGCAGTACTTC.

The chain uses TRBV27 and TRBJ1-6, with 9 bases that match TRBD1. CDR3 size: 17 residues. The V gene end was trimmed by 5 bases and the J gene end by 4 bases; junction bases not matched to a gene: 9. Germline assignment: CDR1 MNHEY and CDR2 SMNVEV (reference sequence). The DNA of the CDR3 is TGTGCCAGCAGTCTCCCCGGAGGGACAGGGTATAATTCACCCCTCCACTTT. It codes for CASSLPGGTGYNSPLHF.

The chain combines TRBV28 with TRBJ1-2; 7 bases are shared with TRBD1. CDR1 and CDR2 from the germline V gene are MDHEN and SYDVKM. V was clipped by 3 bases and J by 2 bases; unmatched bases: 3. The CDR3 has 14 residues. The CDR3 DNA is TGTGCCAGCAGTTTTAGGGGGCGAAACTATGGCTACACCTTC. Amino acids: CASSFRGRNYGYTF.

As regards this clone: One end of the junction does not line up with germline, which may come from a read error. The gene calls are TRBV28 and TRBJ2-7; D may be TRBD2 (5 bases). The CDR3 loop spans 11 amino acids. Germline loops: CDR1 MDHEN, CDR2 SYDVKM. The CDR3 DNA follows: TGTGCCAGCAGTACTACTAGGGCCCGCGACTTC. Residues: CASSTTRARDF.

The V and J genes are TRBV27 and TRBJ1-2; 7 bases map to TRBD1. Germline lookup yields CDR1 MNHEY and CDR2 SMNVEV (reference sequence). This CDR3 comprises 14 residues. After removal of 8 bases from V and 4 bases from J, the junction contained 10 bases not matched to a gene. The CDR3 reads CASRQAGTAYGYTF. The CDR3 coding sequence is TGTGCCAGCCGACAGGCCGGGACAGCCTATGGCTACACCTTC.

The chain joins TRBV6-6 to TRBJ1-1; TRBD1 matches 7 bases. V lost 2 bases, J lost 5 bases, and 5 bases stayed unmatched. The CDR3 is 14 amino acids. Per the germline V gene, CDR1 is MNHNY and CDR2 is SVGAGI (reference sequence). DNA of the CDR3: TGTGCCAGCAGTTACGACAGGGAAGGGACTGAAGCTTTCTTT. Translating gives CASSYDREGTEAFF.

The CDR3: CASSFGGEEQYF. The CDR3 nucleotides are TGTGCCAGCAGCTTTGGGGGGGAGGAGCAGTACTTC. The genes are TRBV5-4 and TRBJ2-7; 7 bases map to TRBD2. V shed 2 bases and J 7 bases; nucleotides not matched to a gene: 3. The CDR3 length is 12 residues. In germline, CDR1 is SGHNT, CDR2 YYREEE (reference sequence).

The V and J genes are TRBV24-1 and TRBJ1-2; the D is unclear. This CDR3 contains 16 residues. V lost 7 bases, J lost 0 bases, and 17 bases lay in between. Germline V gene data show CDR1 as KGHDR and CDR2 as SFDVKD. CDR3 sequence: CATREAAAVANYGYTF. CDR3 in DNA: TGTGCCACCAGGGAAGCTGCGGCGGTAGCTAACTATGGCTACACCTTC.

The gene calls are TRBV3-1 (or the pseudogene TRBV3-2) and TRBJ1-6; 7 nucleotides match TRBD1. The CDR3 has 15 residues. V gave up 4 bases and J gave up 10 bases; unmatched junction bases: 10. CDR1 LGHDT and CDR2 YNNKEL come from the germline V gene (reference sequence). CDR3 loop: CASSPATGKYSPLHF. In nucleotides, the CDR3 is TGTGCCAGCAGCCCGGCGACAGGGAAGTACTCACCCCTCCACTTT.

The chain employs TRBV27 and TRBJ2-7; 7 positions match TRBD1. Germline CDR1 and CDR2: MNHEY and SMNVEV (reference sequence). This CDR3 comprises 16 residues. V was clipped by 8 bases and J by 0 bases; unmatched bases: 13. In nucleotides, the CDR3 is TGTGCCAGCGGGAGATCGGGACAGCAGAGCTCCTACGAGCAGTACTTC. Translated: CASGRSGQQSSYEQYF.

The rearrangement joins TRBV19 to TRBJ2-3, with TRBD1 as a possible D gene (6 bases). In germline, CDR1 is LNHDA, CDR2 SQIVND (reference sequence). This CDR3 has 15 amino acids. V was pared by 7 bases and J by 1 base, with 15 bases between. The CDR3 is CASTQGGYGTDTQYF. In DNA, the CDR3 is TGTGCCAGTACCCAAGGGGGATATGGCACAGATACGCAGTATTTT.

V is TRBV5-1 and J is TRBJ2-7, with TRBD1 identical over 8 bases. The germline V gene encodes CDR1 SGHRS and CDR2 YFSETQ. The CDR3 runs to 15 residues. The ends lost 0 bases at V and 2 bases at J; junction bases unmatched: 4. CDR3: CASSLEPGGAYEQYF. The CDR3 coding sequence is TGCGCCAGCAGCTTGGAGCCAGGGGGCGCCTACGAGCAGTACTTC.

This clone has only one observation. The chain is built from TRBV11-2 and TRBJ2-5, with 10 bases identical to TRBD1. Germline V gene lookup returns CDR1 SGHAT and CDR2 FQNNGV. This CDR3 is built from 14 residues. The junction had 1 base not matched to a gene; V was cut back by 1 base and J by 5 bases. CDR3 loop: CASSLGQGAETQYF. In nucleotides, the CDR3 is TGTGCCAGCAGCTTAGGACAGGGGGCGGAGACCCAGTACTTC.

CDR3 sequence (DNA): TGTGCCAGCAGCTTGGAGGAGCCGGAGCTGTTTTTT. It specifies CASSLEEPELFF. This chain joins TRBV7-9 and TRBJ2-2; D perhaps matches TRBD2 (5 bases). CDR1 and CDR2 from the germline V gene are SEHNR and FQNEAQ (reference sequence). The CDR3 covers 12 residues. V gave up 3 bases and J gave up 10 bases, with 9 bases separating them.

The J gene is TRBJ2-4, the V gene TRBV7-2; TRBD2 agrees at 8 bases. CDR1 is SGHTA and CDR2 is FQGNSA in the germline V gene. After removal of 5 bases from V and 0 bases from J, the junction contained 6 bases not matched to a gene. The CDR3 contains 16 residues. The DNA for the CDR3 is TGTGCCAGCAGCCCGTGGACTAGCACAGCCAAAAACATTCAGTACTTC. This codes for CASSPWTSTAKNIQYF.

This sequence joins TRBV10-3 and TRBJ2-3; D perhaps matches TRBD2 (6 bases). Looked up from germline, CDR1 is ENHRY and CDR2 is SYGVKD. V dropped 4 bases and J dropped 3 bases, with 14 bases sitting between them. The CDR3 sequence is 15 residues long. The CDR3 nucleotides read TGTGCCATCAGTGCGCCCTTGGGGGGAACAGATACGCAGTATTTT. Protein product: CAISAPLGGTDTQYF.

This clone has just a few counts. V and J are TRBV6-1 and TRBJ1-6, with D perhaps matching TRBD1 (6 bases). Germline assignment: CDR1 MNHNS and CDR2 SASEGT. This CDR3 is built from 15 residues. The V and J ends lost 2 bases and 7 bases respectively, with 12 bases between them. CDR3 residues: CASSELSGANSPLHF. The CDR3 coding sequence is TGTGCCAGCAGTGAATTGTCAGGGGCCAATTCACCCCTCCACTTT.

Only a few counts were recorded for this clone. The rearrangement links TRBV7-9 to TRBJ2-1; tentative D call: TRBD2 (7 bases). Trimming cost V 10 bases and J 6 bases, with 19 bases left between them. The CDR3 totals 14 residues. Germline CDR1 is SEHNR and CDR2 is FQNEAQ (reference sequence). CDR3 bases: TGTGCCACCATTAGGGGGGGGATTCTCAATGAGCAGTTCTTC. Translated: CATIRGGILNEQFF.

The chain is built from TRBV4-3 and TRBJ1-2, with D unresolved. The CDR3 has 17 amino acids. Germline loops: CDR1 LGHNA, CDR2 YSLEER. Trimming took 0 bases from V and 0 from J, leaving 14 bases between them. The CDR3 spells CASSQDRSGGANYGYTF. The CDR3 nucleotides read TGCGCCAGCAGCCAAGATCGGTCCGGCGGGGCTAACTATGGCTACACCTTC.

J is TRBJ2-5 and V is TRBV3-1 (or the pseudogene TRBV3-2), with D tentatively TRBD2 (6 bases). Per the germline V gene, CDR1 is LGHDT and CDR2 is YNNKEL (reference sequence). This CDR3 comprises 13 residues. Trimming removed 3 bases at V and 5 bases at J, with 10 bases between. Here the CDR3 reads CASSQRDWETQYF. For the CDR3, the DNA is TGTGCCAGCAGCCAGAGGGACTGGGAGACCCAGTACTTC.

The gene calls are TRBV28 and TRBJ1-2; TRBD1 matches 8 bases. The CDR3 is 17 residues long. The trim removed 2 bases at V and 0 bases at J, leaving 8 bases unmatched. Germline V gene data show CDR1 as MDHEN and CDR2 as SYDVKM. Here the CDR3 reads CASSLPRQGTSNYGYTF. Written as DNA, the CDR3 is TGTGCCAGCAGTTTACCCCGACAGGGGACCTCTAACTATGGCTACACCTTC.

This rearrangement joins TRBV4-1 to TRBJ1-2, with no clear D. Trimming cost V 0 bases and J 2 bases, with 7 bases left between them. This CDR3 has 14 residues. The germline V gene has CDR1 MGHRA and CDR2 YSYEKL. CDR3 in amino acids: CASSQDQRNYGYTF. The CDR3 bases are TGCGCCAGCAGCCAAGATCAGAGGAACTATGGCTACACCTTC.